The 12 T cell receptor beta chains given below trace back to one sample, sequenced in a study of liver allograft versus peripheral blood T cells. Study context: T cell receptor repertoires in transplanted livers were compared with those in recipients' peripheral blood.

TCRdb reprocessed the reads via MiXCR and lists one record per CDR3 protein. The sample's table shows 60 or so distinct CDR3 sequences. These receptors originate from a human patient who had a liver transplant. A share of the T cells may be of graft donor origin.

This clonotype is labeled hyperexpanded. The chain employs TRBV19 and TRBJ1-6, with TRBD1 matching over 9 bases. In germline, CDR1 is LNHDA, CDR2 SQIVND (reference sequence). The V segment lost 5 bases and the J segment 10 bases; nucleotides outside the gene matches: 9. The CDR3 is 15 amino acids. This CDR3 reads CASSSGTGLRSPLHF. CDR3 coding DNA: TGTGCCAGTAGTTCCGGGACAGGGCTTCGATCACCCCTCCACTTT.

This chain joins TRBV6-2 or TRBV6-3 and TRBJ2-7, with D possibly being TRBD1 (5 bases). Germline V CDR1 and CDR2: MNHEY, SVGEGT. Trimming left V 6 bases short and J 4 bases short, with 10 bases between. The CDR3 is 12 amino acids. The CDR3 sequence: CASSTDSYEQYF. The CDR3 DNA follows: TGTGCCAGCAGCACCGACAGTTACGAGCAGTACTTC.

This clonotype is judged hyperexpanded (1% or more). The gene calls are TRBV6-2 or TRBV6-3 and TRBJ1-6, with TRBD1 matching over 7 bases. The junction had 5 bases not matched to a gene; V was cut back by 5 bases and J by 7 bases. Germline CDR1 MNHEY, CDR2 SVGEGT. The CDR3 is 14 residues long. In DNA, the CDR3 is TGTGCCAGCAGTCCCGGGACAGAGAATTCACCCCTCCACTTT. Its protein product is CASSPGTENSPLHF.

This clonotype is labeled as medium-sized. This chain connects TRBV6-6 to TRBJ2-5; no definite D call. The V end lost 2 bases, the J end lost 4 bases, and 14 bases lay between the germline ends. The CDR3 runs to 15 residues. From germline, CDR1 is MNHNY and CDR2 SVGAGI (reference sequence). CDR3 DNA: TGTGCCAGCAGTTACCACTTCCCCTCAGGAGAGACCCAGTACTTC. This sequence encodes CASSYHFPSGETQYF.

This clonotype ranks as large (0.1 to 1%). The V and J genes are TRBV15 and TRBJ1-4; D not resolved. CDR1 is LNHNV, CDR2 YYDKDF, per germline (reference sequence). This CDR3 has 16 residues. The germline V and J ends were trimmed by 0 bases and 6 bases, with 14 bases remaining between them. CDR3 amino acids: CATSREITSAYEKLFF. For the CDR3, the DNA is TGTGCCACCAGCAGAGAAATTACATCGGCCTATGAAAAACTGTTTTTT.

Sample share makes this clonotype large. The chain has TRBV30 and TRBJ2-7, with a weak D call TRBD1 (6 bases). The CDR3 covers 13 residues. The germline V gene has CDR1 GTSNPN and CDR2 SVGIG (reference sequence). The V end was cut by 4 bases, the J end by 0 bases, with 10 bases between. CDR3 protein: CAWTGASSYEQYF. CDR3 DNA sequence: TGTGCCTGGACAGGGGCAAGCTCCTACGAGCAGTACTTC.

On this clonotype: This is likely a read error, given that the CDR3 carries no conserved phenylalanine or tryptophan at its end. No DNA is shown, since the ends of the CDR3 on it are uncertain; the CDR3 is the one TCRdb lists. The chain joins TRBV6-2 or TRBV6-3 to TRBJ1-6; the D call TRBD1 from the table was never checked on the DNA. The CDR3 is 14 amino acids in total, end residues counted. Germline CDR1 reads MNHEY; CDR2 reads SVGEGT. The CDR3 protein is CASSPGTEKSHRKV.

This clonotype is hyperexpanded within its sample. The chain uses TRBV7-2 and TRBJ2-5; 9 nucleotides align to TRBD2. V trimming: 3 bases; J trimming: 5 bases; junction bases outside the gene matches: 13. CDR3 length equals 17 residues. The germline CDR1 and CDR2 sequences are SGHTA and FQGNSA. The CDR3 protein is CASSLSGLASTGETQYF. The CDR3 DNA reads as TGTGCCAGCAGCTTGTCGGGACTAGCCTCCACGGGGGAGACCCAGTACTTC.

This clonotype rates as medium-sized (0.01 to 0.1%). This chain's CDR3 is CSAVWGGGYTF. DNA for the CDR3: TGCAGTGCTGTGTGGGGAGGAGGCTACACCTTC. The chain uses TRBV20-1 and TRBJ1-2; D remains ambiguous. The germline gives CDR1 DFQATT, CDR2 SNEGSKA (reference sequence). The germline V and J ends were trimmed by 5 bases and 8 bases, with 12 bases remaining between them. This CDR3 has 11 residues.

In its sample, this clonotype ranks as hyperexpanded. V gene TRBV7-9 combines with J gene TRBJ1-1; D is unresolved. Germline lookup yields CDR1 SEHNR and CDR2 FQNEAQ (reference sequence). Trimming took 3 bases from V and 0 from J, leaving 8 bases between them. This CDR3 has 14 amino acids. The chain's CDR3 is CASSFNGVNTEAFF. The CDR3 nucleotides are TGTGCCAGCAGCTTTAATGGGGTGAACACTGAAGCTTTCTTT.

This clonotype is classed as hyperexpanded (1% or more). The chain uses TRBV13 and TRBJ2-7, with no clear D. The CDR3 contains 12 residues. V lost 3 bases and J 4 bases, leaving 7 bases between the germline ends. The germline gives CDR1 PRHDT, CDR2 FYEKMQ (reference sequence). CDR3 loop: CASSFLGYEQYF. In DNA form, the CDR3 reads TGTGCCAGCAGCTTTCTGGGATACGAGCAGTACTTC.

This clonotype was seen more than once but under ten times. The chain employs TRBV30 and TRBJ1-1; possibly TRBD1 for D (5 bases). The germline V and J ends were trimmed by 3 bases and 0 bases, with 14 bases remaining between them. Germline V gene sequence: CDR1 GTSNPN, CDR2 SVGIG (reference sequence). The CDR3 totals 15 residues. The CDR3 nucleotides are TGTGCCTGGAGCATCTCGGACATTTTGAACACTGAAGCTTTCTTT. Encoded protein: CAWSISDILNTEAFF.